The 9 T cell receptor beta chains reported below all come from one sample, sequenced in a study of Ad26.COV2.S vaccination and SARS-CoV-2 variants. Sequenced by immunoSEQ multiplex PCR; TCRdb stores in-frame clones only, minus some. The sample has 400,000 to 450,000 clones; 80% to 95% are singletons. Treatment specified: roughly 20 received Ad26.COV2.S at low or high dose, single or two shots; five or six received placebo; per-sample allocation not given. Samples analyzed were those drawn on day 63 after the first vaccine or placebo injection. This specimen consisted of peripheral blood, obtained in a trial of Ad26.COV2.S vaccine versus placebo. The receptors shown here come from a person between 18 and 59 years old who received the Ad26.COV2.S COVID-19 vaccine or a placebo.

The CDR3 sequence is CASSLALKQPQHF. In nucleotides, the CDR3 is TGTGCCAGCAGCTTAGCGCTGAAACAGCCCCAGCATTTT. The chain combines TRBV7-8 with TRBJ1-5; D is unresolved. Germline V gene data show CDR1 as SGHVS and CDR2 as FQNEAQ. This CDR3 comprises 13 residues. The germline V and J ends were trimmed by 0 bases and 7 bases, with 7 bases remaining between them. The full variable domain, rest sourced from reference TRBV7-8 and TRBJ1-5, is GAGVSQSPRYKVAKRGQDVALRCDPISGHVSLFWYQQALGQGPEFLTYFQNEAQLDKSGLPSDRFFAERPEGSVSTLKIQRTQQEDSAVYLCASSLALKQPQHFGDGTRLSIL.

The chain combines TRBV9 with TRBJ2-5; weak D call: TRBD1 (5 bases). The V end lost 2 bases, the J end lost 3 bases, and 11 bases lay between the germline ends. Per germline, CDR1 SGDLS and CDR2 YYNGEE. The CDR3 spans 14 residues. The CDR3 nucleotides read TGTGCCAGCAGCGTCCTAGACAGCGAAGAGACCCAGTACTTC. It translates to CASSVLDSEETQYF. Looking up the rest from reference TRBV9 and TRBJ2-5 gives the full variable domain: DSGVTQTPKHLITATGQRVTLRCSPRSGDLSVYWYQQSLDQGLQFLIQYYNGEERAKGNILERFSAQQFPDLHSELNLSSLELGDSALYFCASSVLDSEETQYFGPGTRLLVL.

The chain combines TRBV19 with TRBJ2-3, with D unclear. The CDR3 consists of 13 residues. Germline-derived CDR1 and CDR2 are LNHDA and SQIVND (reference sequence). V lost 5 bases and J lost 4, with 10 bases in between. As DNA, the CDR3 is TGTGCCAGTAGTCTAGGTTCCCCAGATACGCAGTATTTT. Protein product: CASSLGSPDTQYF.

The genes are TRBV29-1 and TRBJ2-3; the D is unclear. Germline V CDR1 and CDR2: SQVTM, ANQGSEA. V shed 2 bases and J shed 13 bases, with 19 bases lying between them. This CDR3 spans 13 amino acids. The CDR3, as DNA: TGCAGCGTTGAAAGGCCGATGACGAGAGAAGAGTATTTT. This translates into CSVERPMTREEYF.

The rearrangement joins TRBV6-1 to TRBJ2-2; no definite D call. CDR1 MNHNS and CDR2 SASEGT come from the germline V gene. CDR3 length equals 14 residues. V lost 2 bases, J lost 1 base, and 5 bases lay in between. CDR3: CASSEKGNTGELFF. The CDR3 DNA reads TGTGCCAGCAGTGAAAAGGGGAACACCGGGGAGCTGTTTTTT.

V and J are TRBV11-2 and TRBJ2-7; D gene uncertain. The CDR3 is 16 amino acids. CDR1 is SGHAT, CDR2 FQNNGV, per germline. V dropped 2 bases and J dropped 6 bases, with 20 bases sitting between them. The CDR3 protein is CASSLRVHSFVAEQYF. CDR3 bases: TGTGCCAGCAGCTTACGGGTCCACAGCTTCGTGGCCGAGCAGTACTTC.

V is TRBV14 and J is TRBJ2-5; TRBD2 might be the D (6 bases). Germline V CDR1 and CDR2: SGHDN, FVKESK. Deletions cut 2 bases from V and 4 bases from J, with 14 bases between. This CDR3 is 15 amino acids long. The CDR3 sequence: CASSQMGGPTETQYF. The CDR3, as DNA: TGTGCCAGCAGCCAAATGGGGGGACCGACAGAGACCCAGTACTTC.

This clone was detected once. The J gene is TRBJ1-5, the V gene TRBV3-1 (or the pseudogene TRBV3-2); no reliable D call. CDR3 length: 14 residues. Per germline, CDR1 LGHDT and CDR2 YNNKEL (reference sequence). Trimming took 1 base from V and 5 from J, leaving 9 bases between them. CDR3 DNA sequence: TGTGCCAGCAGCCAAGCTTGGCAGCATCAGCCCCAGCATTTT. Its translation is CASSQAWQHQPQHF.

This clone has just a few counts. V and J are TRBV7-2 and TRBJ2-7; D gene ambiguous. The V gene lost 2 bases and the J gene lost 2 bases, with 4 bases spanning the gap. CDR3 length equals 12 residues. The germline V gene has CDR1 SGHTA and CDR2 FQGNSA. The CDR3 coding sequence is TGTGCCAGCAGCTTACAAACCTACGAGCAGTACTTC. Translation: CASSLQTYEQYF.